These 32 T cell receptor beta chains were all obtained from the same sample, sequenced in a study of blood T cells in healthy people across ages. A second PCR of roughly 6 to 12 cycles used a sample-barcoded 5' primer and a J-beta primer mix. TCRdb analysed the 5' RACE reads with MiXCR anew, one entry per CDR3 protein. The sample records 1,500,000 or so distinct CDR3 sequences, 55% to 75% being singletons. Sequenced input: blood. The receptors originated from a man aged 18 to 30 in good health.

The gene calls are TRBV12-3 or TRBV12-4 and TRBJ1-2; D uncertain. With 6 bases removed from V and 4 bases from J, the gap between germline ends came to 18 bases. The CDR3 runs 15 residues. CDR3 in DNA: TGTGCCAGCAGCCCCCAAGGTGGATTTGCCTATGGCTACACCTTC. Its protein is CASSPQGGFAYGYTF.

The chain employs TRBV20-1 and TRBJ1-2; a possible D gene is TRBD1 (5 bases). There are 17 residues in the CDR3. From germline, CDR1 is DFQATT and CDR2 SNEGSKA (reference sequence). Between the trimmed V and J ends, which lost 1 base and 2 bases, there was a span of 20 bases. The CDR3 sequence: CSARVRGKGGGNYGYTF. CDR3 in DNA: TGCAGTGCTAGAGTTCGGGGGAAGGGTGGGGGGAACTATGGCTACACCTTC.

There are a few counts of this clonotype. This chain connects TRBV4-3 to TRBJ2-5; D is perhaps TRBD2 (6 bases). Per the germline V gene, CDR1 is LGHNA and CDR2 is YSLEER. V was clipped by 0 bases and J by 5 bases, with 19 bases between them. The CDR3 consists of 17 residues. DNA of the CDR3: TGCGCCAGCAGCCAAGAACGGGGACTCGGCGTTTGGGAGACCCAGTACTTC. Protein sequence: CASSQERGLGVWETQYF.

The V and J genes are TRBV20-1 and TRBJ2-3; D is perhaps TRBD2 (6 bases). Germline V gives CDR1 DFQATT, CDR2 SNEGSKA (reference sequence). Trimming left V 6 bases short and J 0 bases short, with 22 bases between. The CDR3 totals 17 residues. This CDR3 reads CSAPARGTLTSTDTQYF. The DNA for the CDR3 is TGCAGTGCGCCCGCCCGCGGGACTTTGACTAGCACAGATACGCAGTATTTT.

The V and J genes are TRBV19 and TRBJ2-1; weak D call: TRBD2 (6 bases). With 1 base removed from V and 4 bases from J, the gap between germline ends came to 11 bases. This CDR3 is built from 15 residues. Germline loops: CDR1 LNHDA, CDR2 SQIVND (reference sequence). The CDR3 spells CASSIAGLEYNEQFF. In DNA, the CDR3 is TGTGCCAGTAGTATAGCGGGACTGGAATACAATGAGCAGTTCTTC.

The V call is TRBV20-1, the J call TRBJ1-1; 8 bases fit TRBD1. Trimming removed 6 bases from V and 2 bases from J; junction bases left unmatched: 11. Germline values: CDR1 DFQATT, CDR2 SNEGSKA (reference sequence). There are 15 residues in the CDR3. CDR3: CSAMTGDLINTEAFF. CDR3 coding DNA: TGCAGTGCCATGACAGGGGACTTGATCAACACTGAAGCTTTCTTT.

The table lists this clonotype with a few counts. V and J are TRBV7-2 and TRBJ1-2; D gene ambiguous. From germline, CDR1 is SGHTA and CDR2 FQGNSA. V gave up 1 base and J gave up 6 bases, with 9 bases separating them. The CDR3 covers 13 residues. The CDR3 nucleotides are TGTGCCAGCAGCTTAGGTTGGGCGGATGGCTACACCTTC. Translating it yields CASSLGWADGYTF.

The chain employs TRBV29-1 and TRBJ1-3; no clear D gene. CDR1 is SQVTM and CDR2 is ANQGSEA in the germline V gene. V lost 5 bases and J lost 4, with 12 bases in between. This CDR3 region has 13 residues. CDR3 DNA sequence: TGCAGCGTTCGGACCCGGCGGGGAAACACCATATATTTT. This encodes CSVRTRRGNTIYF.

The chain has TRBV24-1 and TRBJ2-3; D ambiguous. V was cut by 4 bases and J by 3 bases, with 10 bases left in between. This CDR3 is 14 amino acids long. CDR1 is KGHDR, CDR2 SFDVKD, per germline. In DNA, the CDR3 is TGTGCCACCAGTGACGTCGGTGGTACAGATACGCAGTATTTT. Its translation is CATSDVGGTDTQYF.

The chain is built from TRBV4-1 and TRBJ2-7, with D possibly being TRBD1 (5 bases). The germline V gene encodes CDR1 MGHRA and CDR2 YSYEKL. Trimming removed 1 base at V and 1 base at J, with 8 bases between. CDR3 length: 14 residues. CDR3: CASSQGPGSYEQYF. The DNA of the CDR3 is TGCGCCAGCAGCCAAGGTCCAGGGTCCTACGAGCAGTACTTC.

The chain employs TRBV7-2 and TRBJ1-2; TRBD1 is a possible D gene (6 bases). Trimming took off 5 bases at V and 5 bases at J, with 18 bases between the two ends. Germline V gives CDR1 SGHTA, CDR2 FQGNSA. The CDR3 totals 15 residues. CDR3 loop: CASSGGQPISYGYTF. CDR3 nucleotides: TGTGCCAGCAGCGGAGGACAGCCAATCTCATATGGCTACACCTTC.

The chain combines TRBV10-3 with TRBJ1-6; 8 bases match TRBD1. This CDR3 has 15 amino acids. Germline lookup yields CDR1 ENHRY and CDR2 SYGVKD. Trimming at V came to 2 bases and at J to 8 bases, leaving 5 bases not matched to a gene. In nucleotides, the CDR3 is TGTGCCATCAGTGAGCTCGGACAGGGCGATTCACCCCTCCACTTT. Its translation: CAISELGQGDSPLHF.

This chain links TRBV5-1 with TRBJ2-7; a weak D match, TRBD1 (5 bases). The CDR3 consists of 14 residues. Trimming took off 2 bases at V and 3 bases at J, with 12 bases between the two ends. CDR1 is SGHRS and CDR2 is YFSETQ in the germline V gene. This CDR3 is CASSFTGLNYEQYF. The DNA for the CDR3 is TGCGCCAGCAGCTTCACAGGCCTCAACTACGAGCAGTACTTC.

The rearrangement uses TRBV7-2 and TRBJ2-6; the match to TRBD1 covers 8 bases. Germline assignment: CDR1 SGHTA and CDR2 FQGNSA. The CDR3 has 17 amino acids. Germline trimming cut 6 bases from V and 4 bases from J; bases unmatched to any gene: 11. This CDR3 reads CASRQAGGFTGANVLTF. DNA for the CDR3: TGTGCCAGCAGACAAGCAGGGGGCTTTACCGGGGCCAACGTCCTGACTTTC.

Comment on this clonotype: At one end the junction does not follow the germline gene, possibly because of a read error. CDR3 residues: CASSKEGGTFYGYTF. CDR3 DNA sequence: TGTGCCAGCAGCAAAGAGGGGGGAACCTTCTATGGCTACACCTTC. This chain connects TRBV14 to TRBJ1-2, with D maybe TRBD1 (6 bases). The CDR3 runs to 15 residues. Germline CDR1 reads SGHDN; CDR2 reads FVKESK.

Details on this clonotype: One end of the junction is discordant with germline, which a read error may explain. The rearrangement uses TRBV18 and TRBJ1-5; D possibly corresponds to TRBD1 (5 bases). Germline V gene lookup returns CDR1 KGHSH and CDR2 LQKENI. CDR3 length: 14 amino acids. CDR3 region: CAGSPGAGEPGRHF. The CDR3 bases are TGTGCCGGCTCGCCCGGGGCAGGCGAACCTGGACGGCATTTT.

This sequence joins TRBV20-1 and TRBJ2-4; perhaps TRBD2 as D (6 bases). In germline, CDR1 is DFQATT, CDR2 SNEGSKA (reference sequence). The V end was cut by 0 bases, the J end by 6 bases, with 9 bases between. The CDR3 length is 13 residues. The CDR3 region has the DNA TGCAGTGCTAGAGATGGGACTTCAAACATTCAGTACTTC. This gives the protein CSARDGTSNIQYF.

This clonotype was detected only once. The CDR3 bases are TGTGCCAGCAGTACGGCCGGGACAGGGAGGTTTGAGACCCAGTACTTC. Encoded protein: CASSTAGTGRFETQYF. The chain uses TRBV28 and TRBJ2-4; 9 nucleotides match TRBD1. The assigned J gene may be wrong: the sequence end matches TRBJ2-5 better. CDR1 MDHEN and CDR2 SYDVKM come from the germline V gene. The CDR3 has 16 residues.

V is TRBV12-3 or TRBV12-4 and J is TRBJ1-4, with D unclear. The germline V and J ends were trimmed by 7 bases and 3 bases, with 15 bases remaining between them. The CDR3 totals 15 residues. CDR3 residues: CASTLAQDPNEKLFF. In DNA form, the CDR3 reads TGTGCCAGCACACTCGCCCAGGACCCTAATGAAAAACTGTTTTTT.

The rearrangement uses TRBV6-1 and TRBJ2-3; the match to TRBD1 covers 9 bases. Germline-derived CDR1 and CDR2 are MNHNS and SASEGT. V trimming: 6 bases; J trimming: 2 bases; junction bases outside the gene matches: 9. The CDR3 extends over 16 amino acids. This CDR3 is CASSFTGGRITDTQYF. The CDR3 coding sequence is TGTGCCAGCAGCTTCACAGGGGGCCGGATCACAGATACGCAGTATTTT.

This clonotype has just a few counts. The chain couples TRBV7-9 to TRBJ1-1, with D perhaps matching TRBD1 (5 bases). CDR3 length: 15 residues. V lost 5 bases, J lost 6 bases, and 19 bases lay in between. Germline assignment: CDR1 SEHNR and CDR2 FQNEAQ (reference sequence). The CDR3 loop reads CASSVRLTGEAEAFF. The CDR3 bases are TGTGCCAGCAGCGTAAGGTTGACGGGGGAAGCTGAAGCTTTCTTT. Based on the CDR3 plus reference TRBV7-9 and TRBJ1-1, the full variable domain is DTGVSQNPRHKITKRGQNVTFRCDPISEHNRLYWYRQTLGQGPEFLTYFQNEAQLEKSRLLSDRFSAERPKGSFSTLEIQRTEQGDSAMYLCASSVRLTGEAEAFFGQGTRLTVV.

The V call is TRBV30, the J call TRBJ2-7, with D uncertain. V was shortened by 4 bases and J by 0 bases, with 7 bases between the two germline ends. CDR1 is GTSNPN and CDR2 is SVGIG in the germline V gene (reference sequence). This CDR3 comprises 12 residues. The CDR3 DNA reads TGTGCCTGGACGGCGAGCTCCTACGAGCAGTACTTC. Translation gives CAWTASSYEQYF.

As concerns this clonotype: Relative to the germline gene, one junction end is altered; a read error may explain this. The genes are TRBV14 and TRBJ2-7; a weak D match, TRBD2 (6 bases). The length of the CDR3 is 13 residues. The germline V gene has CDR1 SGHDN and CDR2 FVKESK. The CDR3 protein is CANSQGLLIEQYF. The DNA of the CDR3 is TGTGCCAACAGCCAAGGACTACTAATCGAGCAGTACTTC.

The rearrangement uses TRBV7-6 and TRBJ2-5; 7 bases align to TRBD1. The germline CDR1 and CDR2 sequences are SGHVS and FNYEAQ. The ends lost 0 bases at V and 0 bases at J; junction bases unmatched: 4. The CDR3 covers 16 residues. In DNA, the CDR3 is TGTGCCAGCAGCTTAGCCCGGGACAGCAACCAAGAGACCCAGTACTTC. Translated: CASSLARDSNQETQYF.

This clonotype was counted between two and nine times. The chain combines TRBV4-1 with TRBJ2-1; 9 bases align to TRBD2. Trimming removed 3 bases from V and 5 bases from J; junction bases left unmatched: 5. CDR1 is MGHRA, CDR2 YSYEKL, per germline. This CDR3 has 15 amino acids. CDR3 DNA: TGCGCCAGCAGCCATGGCGGGGGGGTAAACAATGAGCAGTTCTTC. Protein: CASSHGGGVNNEQFF.

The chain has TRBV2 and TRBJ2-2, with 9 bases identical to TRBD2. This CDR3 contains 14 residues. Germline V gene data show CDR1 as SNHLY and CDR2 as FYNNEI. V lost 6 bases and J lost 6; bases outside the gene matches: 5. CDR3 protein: CASRQTSGPGELFF. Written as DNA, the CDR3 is TGTGCCAGCAGGCAGACTAGCGGACCCGGGGAGCTGTTTTTT.

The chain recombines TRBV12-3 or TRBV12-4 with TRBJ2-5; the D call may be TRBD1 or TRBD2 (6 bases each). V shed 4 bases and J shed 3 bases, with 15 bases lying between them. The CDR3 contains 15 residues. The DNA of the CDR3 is TGTGCCAGCAGTTGGGGGGCGGGTAGAAAAGAGACCCAGTACTTC. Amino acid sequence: CASSWGAGRKETQYF.

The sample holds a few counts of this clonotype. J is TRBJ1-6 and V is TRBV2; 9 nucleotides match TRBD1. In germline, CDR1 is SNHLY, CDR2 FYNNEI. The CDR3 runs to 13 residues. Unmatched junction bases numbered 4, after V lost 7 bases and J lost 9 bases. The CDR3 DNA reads TGTGCCAGCACGACAGGGGGAAGTTCACCCCTCCACTTT. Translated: CASTTGGSSPLHF.

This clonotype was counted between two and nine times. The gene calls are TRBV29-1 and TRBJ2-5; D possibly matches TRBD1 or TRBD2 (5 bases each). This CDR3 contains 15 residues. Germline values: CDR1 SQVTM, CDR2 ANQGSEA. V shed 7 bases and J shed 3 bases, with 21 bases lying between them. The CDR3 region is CSAGPLGPAEETQYF. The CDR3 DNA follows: TGCAGCGCGGGGCCTTTAGGACCAGCGGAAGAGACCCAGTACTTC.

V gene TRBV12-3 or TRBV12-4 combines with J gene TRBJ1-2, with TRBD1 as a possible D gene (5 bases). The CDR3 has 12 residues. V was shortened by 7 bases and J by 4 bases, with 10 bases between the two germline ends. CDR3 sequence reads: CASTADSYGYTF. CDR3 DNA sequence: TGTGCCAGCACTGCAGACAGCTATGGCTACACCTTC.

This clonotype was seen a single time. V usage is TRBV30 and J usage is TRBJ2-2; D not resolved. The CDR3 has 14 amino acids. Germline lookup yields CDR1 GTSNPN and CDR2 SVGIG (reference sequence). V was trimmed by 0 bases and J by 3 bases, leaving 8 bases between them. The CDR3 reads CAWSVPDYTGELFF. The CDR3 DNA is TGTGCCTGGAGTGTACCCGATTACACCGGGGAGCTGTTTTTT.

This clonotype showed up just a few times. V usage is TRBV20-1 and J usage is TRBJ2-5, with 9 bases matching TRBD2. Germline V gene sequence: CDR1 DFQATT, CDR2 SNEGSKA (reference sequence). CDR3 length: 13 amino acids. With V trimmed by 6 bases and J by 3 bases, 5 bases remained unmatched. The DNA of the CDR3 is TGCAGTGCGAGACTAGCGGATAAAGAGACCCAGTACTTC. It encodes CSARLADKETQYF.